This T cell receptor beta chain derives from a study of blood T cells in healthy people across ages (dated by TCRdb to between 2015 and 2016). About the full investigation: In model experiments, roughly one uniquely barcoded TCR beta cDNA molecule per two T cells was captured by template switching. Age-related changes in TCR beta repertoire diversity were measured in the study by deep sequencing normalized with unique cDNA molecular identifiers. The study analyzed two additional independent replicas of 1 million unique cDNA reads from the same blood draw for two donors, one aged 18 to 30 and one aged 80 or older. Donors were grouped into four age groups: young (average about 15 years), middle-aged (roughly 40), aged (over 55) and long-lived (approximately 78). To avoid experimental bias, donors of different ages were distributed randomly across sequencing lanes. General conclusions and limits of the study: Estimates of total diversity based on one million sequenced T cells were regarded as lower bounds and as underestimates. The long-lived group showed more naive CD4+ T cells, fewer expanded clones and increased TCR diversity than the aged group, suggesting age selection. Since profiling was done on bulk unsorted PBMCs, naive and antigen-experienced compartments could not be conclusively compared. The percentage of naive T cells measured by flow cytometry correlated strongly with observed TCR beta diversity. Observed TCR beta diversity per million T cells fell roughly linearly with age, and a significant reduction was already apparent by age around 39. Donor CMV infection status was unknown, potentially confounding age-related changes in expanded clonotypes.

Systemically healthy Caucasian individuals from Russia, approximately 39 in total and aged roughly 6 to 95 years, were included as donors. Each donor gave approximately 9.4 milliliters of peripheral blood, drawn into EDTA-treated Vacutainer tubes. PBMCs were isolated by Ficoll-Paque density-gradient centrifugation, with at least 6 million obtained per sample. Trizol reagent was used to extract total RNA from PBMCs, with at least 5 micrograms per sample. Naive CD45RAhigh/CD27high T cell percentages were measured by flow cytometry on a PBMC aliquot from every donor. Concerning this clonotype: Its antigen is currently not known. No base quality information exists; no much larger clone differs at one position.

Receptors were amplified or captured by 5' RACE. The sample was run on an Illumina HiSeq 2500. The second PCR ran for about 7 to 11 cycles and used a J-beta primer mix along with a sample-barcoded 5' primer. A template-switch 5' adaptor carrying 12 random nucleotides introduced a unique molecular identifier onto each TCR beta cDNA molecule. At least 2.5 million CDR3-containing paired-end reads were obtained from each sample. First-strand cDNA was synthesized from all RNA with the Mint cDNA synthesis kit, primed by a TRBC-specific oligonucleotide. All cDNA was treated with uracil-DNA glycosylase and then went through a first 18-cycle PCR with the universal primers M1SS and BC2_uni_R. The authors' pipeline ran thus. For normalization, 1 million high-quality reads were randomly selected from each sample, with every read carrying a distinct molecular identifier. Instead of being binned into consensus sequences, reads that shared molecular identifiers were thrown out. MiTCR, set to a Q25 quality threshold and the strictest error-elimination algorithm, was used for CDR3 identification, clonotype clustering and error correction. A nonparametric unseen species model using Euler transformation provided a lower-bound estimate of total TCR beta diversity. In-frame beta chains were kept once TCRdb had trimmed the public reads at Q25 with fastp and called clones with MiXCR. Every entry covers one CDR3 protein and lists the most common genes and DNA from its rows. The V and J calls here are based on TCRdb, not the publication. This sample comprises 1.5 million to 2 million distinct CDR3 sequences, roughly 27% of them detected only once. Less than 9.5% of the sample belongs to the ten largest clones.

Sequenced: blood. The sequence derives from a woman aged 25-40 years in good health.

The CDR3 region has the sequence CASSRRVGRPYEQYF. The base sequence is TGTGCCAGCAGCCGGCGGGTAGGGCGCCCCTACGAGCAGTACTTC. Recombination linked TRBV5-6 to TRBJ2-7; possibly the D gene is TRBD2, per 5 matching bases. Trimming costs V 4 bases and J 2 bases, and their ends lie 16 bases apart. CDR1 and CDR2, per the germline V gene, are SGHDT and YYEEEE. The CDR3 runs 15 residues from the cysteine to the phenylalanine. The entry retains the CDR3 DNA only, 45 bases that are in frame from base 1.